This paragraph covers one T cell receptor (beta chain) sequence. The CDR3 length is 15 residues. The junction had 9 bases not matched to a gene; V was cut back by 3 bases and J by 4 bases. Per the germline V gene, CDR1 is SGDLS and CDR2 is YYNGEE. This specimen belongs to a study of cytomegalovirus exposure and HLA in healthy donors. Vbeta (60) and Jbeta (13) primers were used in the PCR. TCRdb keeps only in-frame clones here, not all; method: immunoSEQ multiplex PCR. The sample includes about 110,000 clones, 65% to 80% of them seen just once. Sequenced input: PBMCs. This chain uses TRBV9 with TRBJ1-2; 7 bases align to TRBD1. The clonotype was recovered from a male donor in good health and CMV-seropositive. The CDR3 bases are TGTGCCAGCAGCGAGGGACTGACAGGGCTCTATGGCTACACCTTC. This encodes CASSEGLTGLYGYTF.